Presented here are 30 T cell receptor beta chains from one specimen sequenced in a study of T cells after yellow fever vaccination. TCRdb re-called the 5' RACE reads through MiXCR, storing one row per CDR3 protein. The sample shows 300,000 to 450,000 distinct CDR3 sequences, approximately 5.7% of them seen only once. The sample here was PBMCs, taken 5 days after the yellow fever booster vaccination. Receptor source: a man aged 30 to 45 who received the YFV17D yellow fever vaccine.

J is TRBJ1-1 and V is TRBV25-1; no reliable D call. The CDR3 length is 12 residues. Deletions cut 6 bases from V and 1 base from J, with 6 bases between. CDR1 and CDR2 from the germline V gene are MGHDK and SYGVNS. The CDR3 here is CASRKGNTEAFF. The CDR3 DNA reads TGTGCCAGCAGGAAGGGGAACACTGAAGCTTTCTTT.

The chain couples TRBV6-2 or TRBV6-3 to TRBJ1-5, with a possible D match to TRBD1 (5 bases). Germline loops: CDR1 MNHEY, CDR2 SVGEGT. The CDR3 runs to 15 residues. Trimming shortened V by 2 bases and J by 7 bases, and 15 bases separated the two germline ends. The CDR3 here is CASSYGSQGNQPQHF. The CDR3 DNA sequence: TGTGCCAGCAGTTACGGCTCTCAGGGAAACCAGCCCCAGCATTTT.

This clonotype was detected ten times or more. This chain joins TRBV20-1 and TRBJ2-7; D gene ambiguous. Trimming left V 0 bases short and J 2 bases short, with 11 bases between. The CDR3 sequence is 14 residues long. Germline V gene sequence: CDR1 DFQATT, CDR2 SNEGSKA (reference sequence). Here the CDR3 DNA reads TGCAGTGCTAGAGATCGACGGAATACCTACGAGCAGTACTTC. Translating it yields CSARDRRNTYEQYF.

The sample holds a few counts of this clonotype. The chain uses TRBV20-1 and TRBJ2-3; D not resolved. This CDR3 region has 18 residues. Germline CDR1 DFQATT, CDR2 SNEGSKA (reference sequence). Trimming took 0 bases from V and 4 from J, leaving 23 bases between them. CDR3 nucleotide sequence: TGCAGTGCTAGAGACTACTCAATAAAGGTATTGAAAGCAGATACGCAGTATTTT. Translating gives CSARDYSIKVLKADTQYF.

This clonotype was observed at least ten times. The rearrangement links TRBV16 to TRBJ1-3; D is undetermined. This CDR3 region has 13 residues. Trimming took 0 bases from V and 4 from J, leaving 4 bases between them. Looked up from germline, CDR1 is KGHSY and CDR2 is FQNENV. CDR3 amino acids: CASSQSTGNTIYF. The CDR3, as DNA: TGTGCCAGCAGCCAATCGACCGGAAACACCATATATTTT.

J is TRBJ2-6 and V is TRBV4-3; 8 bases agree with TRBD1. The CDR3 is made up of 19 amino acids. Unmatched junction bases numbered 16, after V lost 7 bases and J lost 2 bases. CDR1 is LGHNA and CDR2 is YSLEER in the germline V gene. CDR3 DNA: TGCGCCAGCACCCCCGACCTGGGCAGGGGGCGGGCTGGGGCCAACGTCCTGACTTTC. Protein sequence: CASTPDLGRGRAGANVLTF.

This clonotype was recorded a few times. The chain couples TRBV6-1 to TRBJ2-7; 8 positions match TRBD1. The V and J ends lost 5 bases and 2 bases, in that order; junction bases with no gene match: 8. The V gene's germline CDR1 is MNHNS and CDR2 SASEGT. This CDR3 contains 15 residues. This CDR3 is CASSRQDRATYEQYF. The DNA for the CDR3 is TGTGCCAGCAGTAGACAGGACAGGGCGACCTACGAGCAGTACTTC.

This clonotype was counted only a few times. The V and J genes are TRBV4-3 and TRBJ1-2; D gene uncertain. CDR1 is LGHNA and CDR2 is YSLEER in the germline V gene. The CDR3 covers 12 residues. The V end was cut by 3 bases, the J end by 3 bases, with 5 bases between. For the CDR3, the DNA is TGCGCCAGCAGCCACTCCGACTATGGCTACACCTTC. This gives the protein CASSHSDYGYTF.

This clonotype was recorded at least ten times. The chain employs TRBV20-1 and TRBJ2-1; 9 bases map to TRBD2. Germline CDR1 reads DFQATT; CDR2 reads SNEGSKA (reference sequence). Germline trimming cut 3 bases from V and 12 bases from J; bases unmatched to any gene: 12. The CDR3 has 14 amino acids. DNA for the CDR3: TGCAGTGCTAGTCAGCGGGAGGCCCCTAGCGGGCAGTTCTTC. Amino acids: CSASQREAPSGQFF.

The V and J genes are TRBV7-8 and TRBJ2-7, with D unclear. Per germline, CDR1 SGHVS and CDR2 FQNEAQ. The V end was cut by 5 bases, the J end by 3 bases, with 14 bases between. CDR3 size: 14 residues. The CDR3 is CASSPRFGVYEQYF. In DNA form, the CDR3 reads TGTGCCAGCAGCCCGAGGTTCGGAGTCTACGAGCAGTACTTC.

This clonotype turned up a few times. This chain joins TRBV18 and TRBJ2-7, with 10 bases identical to TRBD1. The CDR3 length is 12 residues. Per the germline V gene, CDR1 is KGHSH and CDR2 is LQKENI. Trimming removed 8 bases from V and 6 bases from J; junction bases left unmatched: 4. The CDR3, as DNA: TGTGCCAGCACGGACAGGGGGTTCGAGCAGTACTTC. Translation gives CASTDRGFEQYF. Complete variable domain (other parts from reference TRBV18 and TRBJ2-7): NAGVMQNPRHLVRRRGQEARLRCSPMKGHSHVYWYRQLPEEGLKFMVYLQKENIIDESGMPKERFSAEFPKEGPSILRIQQVVRGDSAAYFCASTDRGFEQYFGPGTRLTVT.

This rearrangement joins TRBV7-9 to TRBJ2-5, with D perhaps matching TRBD2 (7 bases). With 3 bases removed from V and 2 bases from J, the gap between germline ends came to 13 bases. CDR1 and CDR2 (germline): SEHNR, FQNEAQ (reference sequence). This CDR3 region has 15 residues. As DNA, the CDR3 is TGTGCCAGCAGCTTCAGTCGGGGGGCGCAAGAGACCCAGTACTTC. Translation: CASSFSRGAQETQYF.

Many counts were recorded for this clonotype. J is TRBJ1-1 and V is TRBV11-2; no firm D call. This CDR3 is built from 14 residues. Germline-derived CDR1 and CDR2 are SGHAT and FQNNGV. Trimming cost V 1 base and J 4 bases, with 10 bases left between them. CDR3 coding DNA: TGTGCCAGCAGCTTAGCCCTACCGGGCACTGAAGCTTTCTTT. Translating gives CASSLALPGTEAFF.

CDR3 region: CATSNQFYEQYF. In DNA, the CDR3 is TGTGCCACCAGCAATCAGTTCTACGAGCAGTACTTC. This rearrangement joins TRBV15 to TRBJ2-7; D call uncertain. The CDR3 has 12 amino acids. V was clipped by 4 bases and J by 3 bases, with 7 bases between them. Germline values: CDR1 LNHNV, CDR2 YYDKDF (reference sequence).

In its sample, this clonotype was seen many times. The CDR3 DNA follows: TGCAGTGCTAGAGAAGGTATGGACACTGAAGCTTTCTTT. Its translation is CSAREGMDTEAFF. The chain has TRBV20-1 and TRBJ1-1; D not certain. In germline, CDR1 is DFQATT, CDR2 SNEGSKA (reference sequence). V was trimmed by 0 bases and J by 3 bases, leaving 8 bases between them. CDR3 size: 13 residues.

This clonotype was observed a few times. At one of its ends the junction is not consistent with the germline gene, which may arise from a read error. J is TRBJ1-3 and V is TRBV20-1; D perhaps matches TRBD1 (6 bases). The CDR3 sequence is 17 residues long. CDR1 and CDR2 (germline): DFQATT, SNEGSKA (reference sequence). The CDR3 sequence: CCARGGGAGRSGNTIYF. For the CDR3, the DNA is TGCTGTGCTAGAGGGGGAGGCGCAGGCCGCTCTGGAAACACCATATATTTT.

This clonotype was seen at least ten times. CDR3 sequence reads: CASSSSGRINEQFF. The DNA for the CDR3 is TGTGCCAGCAGCTCTAGCGGGAGGATAAATGAGCAGTTCTTC. The gene calls are TRBV7-9 and TRBJ2-1, with 11 bases identical to TRBD2. CDR3 length: 14 amino acids. The V and J ends lost 4 bases and 7 bases, in that order; junction bases with no gene match: 3. Germline CDR1 SEHNR, CDR2 FQNEAQ (reference sequence).

This clonotype has at least ten counts. V usage is TRBV7-2 and J usage is TRBJ2-1; D is unclear. This CDR3 region has 12 residues. Trimming cost V 2 bases and J 6 bases, with 5 bases left between them. Germline V gene sequence: CDR1 SGHTA, CDR2 FQGNSA. The CDR3 loop reads CASSLSRNEQFF. Here the CDR3 DNA reads TGTGCCAGCAGCTTAAGTCGCAATGAGCAGTTCTTC.

The chain uses TRBV29-1 and TRBJ1-6, with D tentatively TRBD1 (5 bases). Germline CDR1 SQVTM, CDR2 ANQGSEA. The CDR3 totals 13 residues. Between the trimmed V and J ends, which lost 5 bases and 7 bases, there was a span of 12 bases. The CDR3 coding sequence is TGCAGCGTTATGGCGACAGCAAATTCACCCCTCCACTTT. It is translated as CSVMATANSPLHF.

The sample holds many counts of this clonotype. V is TRBV5-1 and J is TRBJ1-5; D gene uncertain. The CDR3 loop spans 14 amino acids. Germline assignment: CDR1 SGHRS and CDR2 YFSETQ. Trimming stripped 0 bases from V and 7 bases from J, with 11 bases between. In nucleotides, the CDR3 is TGCGCCAGCAGCTTGGCGGCCTCGGGCCAGCCCCAGCATTTT. It is translated as CASSLAASGQPQHF. The full variable domain, its missing parts supplied by reference TRBV5-1 and TRBJ1-5, is KAGVTQTPRYLIKTRGQQVTLSCSPISGHRSVSWYQQTPGQGLQFLFEYFSETQRNKGNFPGRFSGRQFSNSRSEMNVSTLELGDSALYLCASSLAASGQPQHFGDGTRLSIL.

This clonotype was picked up a small number of times. The CDR3, as DNA: TGTGCCAGCAGTCCTGGACTAGCGGGAGGGCCGGAAGGCACAGATACGCAGTATTTT. Amino acids: CASSPGLAGGPEGTDTQYF. The V and J genes are TRBV12-3 or TRBV12-4 and TRBJ2-3; 15 bases line up with TRBD2. Trimming took 5 bases from V and 1 from J; bases not matched to a gene: 10. This CDR3 is built from 19 residues.

The sample holds a few counts of this clonotype. The rearrangement links TRBV7-2 to TRBJ2-3; 7 bases are shared with TRBD2. There are 15 residues in the CDR3. The V gene's germline CDR1 is SGHTA and CDR2 FQGNSA. The trim removed 5 bases at V and 1 base at J, leaving 6 bases unmatched. CDR3 in DNA: TGTGCCAGCAGCCGGGGGGTAGCGCGCACAGATACGCAGTATTTT. Translating gives CASSRGVARTDTQYF.

There are many counts of this clonotype. The CDR3 sequence: CASSFAGRETQYF. CDR3 DNA sequence: TGTGCCAGCAGTTTCGCTGGCCGGGAGACCCAGTACTTC. The chain combines TRBV12-3 or TRBV12-4 with TRBJ2-5, with unresolved D. With 3 bases removed from V and 5 bases from J, the gap between germline ends came to 10 bases. The CDR3 contains 13 residues.

The genes are TRBV4-2 and TRBJ2-7; perhaps TRBD2 as D (5 bases). Germline V gives CDR1 LGHNA, CDR2 YNFKEQ. This CDR3 comprises 14 residues. Trimming pared 3 bases from V and 0 bases from J, leaving 9 bases between. The CDR3 DNA follows: TGTGCCAGCAGCCAGGACTCGACCTCCTACGAGCAGTACTTC. It translates to CASSQDSTSYEQYF.

V is TRBV5-1 and J is TRBJ1-4; D unclear. The V end lost 2 bases, the J end lost 2 bases, and 4 bases lay between the germline ends. Germline CDR1 reads SGHRS; CDR2 reads YFSETQ. The CDR3 runs to 13 residues. CDR3 in amino acids: CASSFQTNEKLFF. The CDR3 coding sequence is TGCGCCAGCAGCTTTCAGACTAATGAAAAACTGTTTTTT.

This clonotype was recorded at least ten times. This CDR3 reads CARGPNTGELFF. Written as DNA, the CDR3 is TGTGCCCGCGGTCCGAACACCGGGGAGCTGTTTTTT. The chain is built from TRBV7-2 and TRBJ2-2; no firm D call. The CDR3 covers 12 residues. V lost 11 bases to trimming and J lost 0 bases, with 7 bases between them. CDR1 is SGHTA and CDR2 is FQGNSA in the germline V gene.

This clonotype showed up just a few times. The V and J genes are TRBV28 and TRBJ2-1; possibly TRBD2 for D (6 bases). The CDR3 is made up of 14 amino acids. Trimming took off 2 bases at V and 7 bases at J, with 12 bases between the two ends. The germline V gene encodes CDR1 MDHEN and CDR2 SYDVKM. The CDR3 region has the DNA TGTGCCAGCAGTTTAGGCGGGACCTCTAATGAGCAGTTCTTC. This gives the protein CASSLGGTSNEQFF. Drawing the rest from reference TRBV28 and TRBJ2-1, the complete variable domain is DVKVTQSSRYLVKRTGEKVFLECVQDMDHENMFWYRQDPGLGLRLIYFSYDVKMKEKGDIPEGYSVSREKKERFSLILESASTNQTSMYLCASSLGGTSNEQFFGPGTRLTVL.

This clonotype was seen a handful of times. V is TRBV18 and J is TRBJ1-5; D remains unclear. V was clipped by 5 bases and J by 0 bases, with 8 bases between them. The CDR3 is made up of 14 amino acids. CDR1 and CDR2 (germline): KGHSH, LQKENI. CDR3 sequence: CASSRENSNQPQHF. The CDR3 DNA reads as TGTGCCAGCTCAAGAGAGAATAGCAATCAGCCCCAGCATTTT.

This clonotype was found a few times. V is TRBV20-1 and J is TRBJ1-4; unclear D gene. There are 12 residues in the CDR3. V shed 2 bases and J shed 4 bases, with 5 bases lying between them. Germline loops: CDR1 DFQATT, CDR2 SNEGSKA (reference sequence). CDR3 coding DNA: TGCAGTGCTAGATCGGATAATGAAAAACTGTTTTTT. It is translated as CSARSDNEKLFF.

This clonotype came up many times. The genes are TRBV5-6 and TRBJ1-5; D is perhaps TRBD1 (5 bases). V shed 4 bases and J shed 1 base, with 15 bases lying between them. The length of the CDR3 is 16 residues. Germline CDR1 and CDR2: SGHDT and YYEEEE. This CDR3 reads CASSGGGAGSNQPQHF. CDR3 DNA: TGTGCCAGCAGCGGTGGAGGGGCAGGCAGCAATCAGCCCCAGCATTTT.